This T cell receptor beta chain came from a study of T cells after somatic rescue of genetic block. CDR1 is SGHTA and CDR2 is FQGNSA in the germline V gene. V lost 1 base to trimming and J lost 4 bases; unmatched junction nucleotides: 8. This CDR3 has 17 residues. Generated by immunoSEQ multiplex PCR, the TCRdb table keeps only in-frame clones and is missing some. The sample holds 68,000 or so clones, around 92% seen once. The rearrangement links TRBV7-2 to TRBJ2-1, with 9 nucleotides matching TRBD1. This receptor was identified in a man aged 35 to 55. Sequences were obtained from peripheral blood mononuclear cells (PBMCs). The DNA of the CDR3 is TGTGCCAGCAGCTTAGGGCAGGGGACAGGGTCTTACAATGAGCAGTTCTTC. Its protein product is CASSLGQGTGSYNEQFF.